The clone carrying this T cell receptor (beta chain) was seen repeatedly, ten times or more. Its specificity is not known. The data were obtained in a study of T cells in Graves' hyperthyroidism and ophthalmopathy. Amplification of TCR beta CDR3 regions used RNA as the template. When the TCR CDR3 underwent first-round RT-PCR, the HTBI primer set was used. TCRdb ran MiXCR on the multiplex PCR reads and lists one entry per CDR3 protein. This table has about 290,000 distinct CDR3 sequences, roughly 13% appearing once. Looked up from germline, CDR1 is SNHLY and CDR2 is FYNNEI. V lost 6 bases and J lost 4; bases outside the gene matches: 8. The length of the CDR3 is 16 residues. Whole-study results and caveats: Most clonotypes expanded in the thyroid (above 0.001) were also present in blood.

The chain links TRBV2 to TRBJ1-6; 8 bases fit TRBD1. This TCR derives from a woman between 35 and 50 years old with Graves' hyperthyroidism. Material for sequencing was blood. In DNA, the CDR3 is TGTGCCAGCAGAGCCTCGACAGGGGCGTATAATTCACCCCTCCACTTT. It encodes CASRASTGAYNSPLHF.